Reported below is one T cell receptor beta chain. V was cut by 6 bases and J by 0 bases, with 17 bases left in between. The CDR3 loop spans 16 amino acids. CDR1 and CDR2 from the germline V gene are SEHNR and FQNEAQ (reference sequence). The data are from a study of control samples from healthy donors and cancer patients. Method: immunoSEQ multiplex PCR; TCRdb's copy keeps in-frame clones and lacks some. The sample holds about 100,000 clones, more than 85% seen once. Sequenced sample: blood. The TCR was taken from a woman aged 45-65 years in good health. This chain uses TRBV7-9 with TRBJ1-1, with D perhaps TRBD1 (6 bases). DNA of the CDR3: TGTGCCAGCAGGGATACAGGGCCCATCATGAACACTGAAGCTTTCTTT. As protein: CASRDTGPIMNTEAFF.